Sequencing of this TCR beta chain was carried out in a study of tumor-infiltrating lymphocytes in localized non-small cell lung cancer (dated by TCRdb to about 2021). Background on the whole study: The cohort included patients whose samples were collected after neoadjuvant chemotherapy, as well as both smokers and never-smokers and several histologies. Each patient provided resected tumor tissue plus uninvolved lung tissue from the same patient, with the uninvolved lung tissue described as non-adjacent to the tumor. Alongside flow cytometry, multiplex immunofluorescence, RNA-seq, exome sequencing and proteomics, TCR sequencing was applied to the same patients as one of several integrated assays. A total of approximately 55 patients were part of the paired comparison of immunoSEQ T-cell fraction between tumor and uninvolved lung. In total, the ICON cohort consisted of 150 surgical patients with localized non-small cell lung cancer who had their tumors resected.

ICON enrollment began in the first half of 2016, and the last patient was enrolled in 2018. In a subcohort of about 76 patients, fresh tumor and matched uninvolved tissue were collected for in-depth immune analyses, with TCR sequencing among those analyses. TCR sequencing was performed on DNA isolated from bulk tissue, without cell sorting. The research as a whole found: No difference in TCR-derived T-cell fraction was observed between the flow cytometry-defined immunotypes IM1 (good prognosis) and IM2 (poor prognosis). Since assay coverage differed from patient to patient depending on how much tissue was available, TCR sequencing was done for only a subset of the cohort. Consistent with immunofluorescence CD3 counts, TCRbeta sequencing supported greater T cell infiltration in tumors than in uninvolved lung tissue. Different pieces of the same tissue were used for different assays, so technical variation could not be separated from intratumor heterogeneity. Recurrence-free survival showed no association with tumor T-cell fraction measured by TCR sequencing (p = 0.61).

From the cysteine through the phenylalanine, the CDR3 covers 12 amino acids. Only the CDR3 part of the read is kept: 36 bases, read in frame from the first base. The germline V gene supplies CDR1 SGHTA and CDR2 FQGNSA. The junction carries 7 bases between V and J, which are trimmed by 5 bases and 6 bases respectively. A remark on this clone: It lacks a known antigen. Per-base quality was not reported, and no clone a single base away is much larger than it.

The T-cell fraction in tumor and uninvolved lung tissue was provided by TCR sequencing with the immunoSEQ assay. Processing in the source paper ran as follows. In the survival analysis, patients were divided into a high T-cell fraction group (upper tertile) and a low T-cell fraction group (lower two tertiles), and the two groups were compared using a log-rank test. A signed-rank test was used to test differences in T-cell fraction between paired tumor and uninvolved lung samples. The table comes from immuneACCESS by way of TCRdb, which keeps in-frame sequences with V and J called. Part of the clones is missing from these tables; in studies checked, under half for an unresolved V gene and the rest for unknown reasons. V and J calls plus clone size are reproduced from that table; the DNA served to infer D and trimming. The sample includes 11,000 to 15,000 clones, with 81% observed a single time. The top ten hold around 2.6% of the sample.

This TCR was recovered from a human donor with non-small cell lung cancer. The sequencing sample was made of lung tumor tissue. The chain couples TRBV7-2 to TRBJ2-2; the D gene remains uncertain. The CDR3 region: CASSLRAGELFF. The DNA reads TGTGCCAGCAGCCTCCGGGCCGGGGAGCTGTTTTTT. The CDR3 plus the reference TRBV7-2 and TRBJ2-2 genes for the other parts give the full variable domain: GAGVSQSPSNKVTEKGKDVELRCDPISGHTALYWYRQSLGQGLEFLIYFQGNSAPDKSGLPSDRFSAERTGGSVSTLTIQRTQQEDSAVYLCASSLRAGELFFGEGSRLTVL.